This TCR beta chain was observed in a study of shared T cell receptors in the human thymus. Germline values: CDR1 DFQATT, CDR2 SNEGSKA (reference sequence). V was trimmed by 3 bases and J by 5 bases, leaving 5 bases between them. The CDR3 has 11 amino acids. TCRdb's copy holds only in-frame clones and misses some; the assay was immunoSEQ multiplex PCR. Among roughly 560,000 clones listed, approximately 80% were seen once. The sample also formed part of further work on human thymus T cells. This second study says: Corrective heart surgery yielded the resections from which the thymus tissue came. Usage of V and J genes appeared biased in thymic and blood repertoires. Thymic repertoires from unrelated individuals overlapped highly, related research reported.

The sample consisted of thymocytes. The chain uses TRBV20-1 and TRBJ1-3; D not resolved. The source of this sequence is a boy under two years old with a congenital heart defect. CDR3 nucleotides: TGCAGTGCTAGGACACGAAACACCATATATTTT. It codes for CSARTRNTIYF.